The rows below give T cell receptor beta chains drawn from one sample of a study of blood T cell repertoires in COVID-19. Generated by immunoSEQ multiplex PCR, the TCRdb table keeps only in-frame clones and is missing some. The data show 60,000 to 70,000 clones, approximately 88% seen once. Sequencing was performed on peripheral blood. These receptors were obtained from a man aged 50-59 years with active COVID-19. Both conserved end residues are part of each CDR3.

17	TRBJ1-4	TRBV7-9	CASSPLGTGPPNEKLFF
11	TRBJ1-2	TRBV30	CAWTAAYGYTF
14	TRBJ1-2	TRBV5-1	CASRLGQGNYGYTF
14	TRBJ2-2	TRBV7-9	CASSQGRNTGELFF
16	TRBJ2-3	TRBV5-1	CASSPPGTSGTDTQYF
17	TRBJ2-2	TRBV19	CASSIARREANTGELFF
17	TRBJ2-1	TRBV18	CASSPPGQVSSYNEQFF
14	TRBJ1-5	TRBV19	CASRARTDTLPQHF
19	TRBJ2-1	TRBV9	CASSVAGLAGASAYNEQFF
13	TRBJ2-2	TRBV30	CAWSVWGAGELFF
15	TRBJ2-7	TRBV9	CASSVAAVSSYEQYF
20	TRBJ1-1	TRBV21-1	CASSKMGRGKTGPMNTEAFF
17	TRBJ1-6	TRBV6-2/TRBV6-3	CASSYISGGAINSPLHF
13	TRBJ2-3	TRBV27	CASSLVSTDTQYF
15	TRBJ2-2	TRBV3-1/TRBV3-2	CASSHGQISPGELFF
20	TRBJ2-2	TRBV5-1	CASSQDLGLAGFGDTGELFF
16	TRBJ2-7	TRBV5-8	CASSLGIGAGENEQYF
14	TRBJ1-2	TRBV27	CASSLSGTGRSYTF
15	TRBJ2-1	TRBV2	CASSADRASYNEQFF
15	TRBJ2-3	TRBV10-3	CATEVERPGTDTQYF
13	TRBJ2-7	TRBV19	CASSMERGYEQYF
12	TRBJ2-1	TRBV21-1	CASRRQGGEQFF
16	TRBJ1-5	TRBV4-2	CASSHPSGQGHQPQHF